This T cell receptor beta chain came from a study of OX40 agonist ivuxolimab in advanced cancers. TCRdb keeps only in-frame clones here, not all; method: immunoSEQ multiplex PCR. The data contain about 150,000 clones, 90% of them seen just once; the ten biggest clones take up around 1%. CDR3 length: 19 amino acids. J lost 4 bases, V lost 4 bases, and 12 bases had no gene match. Per germline, CDR1 SEHNR and CDR2 FQNEAQ (reference sequence). Sampled blood was obtained at baseline, cycle 4 day 1, and cycle 7 day 1. Here the sequenced sample was CD4+ or CD8+ T cells sorted from blood, taken in a trial of the OX40 agonist ivuxolimab. This chain uses TRBV7-9 with TRBJ2-2, with 13 nucleotides matching TRBD2. The TCR comes from an adult with an advanced solid tumor such as melanoma, head and neck, liver or kidney cancer. CDR3 amino acids: CASSSQILAGGPSTGELFF. Written as DNA, the CDR3 is TGTGCCAGCAGCTCCCAGATACTAGCGGGAGGGCCTAGCACCGGGGAGCTGTTTTTT.